The 18 T cell receptor beta chains reported below all come from one sample, sequenced in a study of CD8+CD57+ T cells in acquired aplastic anemia. Profiles of TCR beta VDJ and CDR3 were generated from a genomic DNA template. Via MiXCR, TCRdb re-called the reads, giving one row per CDR3 protein. This sample carries about 180,000 distinct CDR3 sequences, less than 60% of them seen once, and the ten largest clones take roughly 1.8%. CD8+CD57+ cell expansion had been shown by flow cytometry in patients chosen for sequencing. The sequencing input was sorted CD4+, CD8+, or CD8+CD57+ T cells (not recorded which) from PBMCs. Receptor source: a human donor with aplastic anemia.

The CDR3 nucleotides read TGTGCCAGTAGTATAGGTGGGACAGGAATCCACACTGAAGCTTTCTTT. Translation: CASSIGGTGIHTEAFF. The chain carries TRBV19 and TRBJ1-1; 8 nucleotides match TRBD1. The germline gives CDR1 LNHDA, CDR2 SQIVND (reference sequence). V was pared by 1 base and J by 3 bases, with 7 bases of the junction left unmatched. The CDR3 length is 16 residues.

The chain joins TRBV10-3 to TRBJ2-7, with D unclear. Trimming left V 6 bases short and J 2 bases short, with 14 bases between. The CDR3 is 14 residues long. The germline V gene has CDR1 ENHRY and CDR2 SYGVKD. The CDR3, as DNA: TGTGCCATCAGCGGTGGCGCTCCAGCCTACGAGCAGTACTTC. Its translation: CAISGGAPAYEQYF.

The chain couples TRBV12-3 or TRBV12-4 to TRBJ2-7, with D possibly TRBD1 on 6 matching bases. CDR3 length: 14 amino acids. Trimming left V 5 bases short and J 3 bases short, with 14 bases between. In DNA form, the CDR3 reads TGTGCCAGCAGTGACCGGGACATACTCTACGAGCAGTACTTC. It encodes CASSDRDILYEQYF.

In its sample, this clonotype was seen many times. The gene calls are TRBV6-1 and TRBJ1-2, with D possibly TRBD1 on 5 matching bases. V lost 5 bases and J lost 6, with 19 bases in between. The CDR3 totals 15 residues. CDR1 and CDR2 from the germline V gene are MNHNS and SASEGT. The CDR3 nucleotides are TGTGCCAGCAGTCCCTCTCGGCCAGGGTTGGATGGCTACACCTTC. Amino acids: CASSPSRPGLDGYTF.

V is TRBV25-1 and J is TRBJ2-7; D unclear. The CDR3 is 14 residues long. CDR1 is MGHDK, CDR2 SYGVNS, per germline. V dropped 3 bases and J dropped 0 bases, with 9 bases sitting between them. In DNA, the CDR3 is TGTGCCAGCAGTGACAGTTTCCTCTCCTACGAGCAGTACTTC. Amino acids: CASSDSFLSYEQYF.

This clonotype was counted at least ten times. The V and J genes are TRBV4-1 and TRBJ2-5, with 7 positions matching TRBD1. This CDR3 spans 16 amino acids. J gave up 1 base and V 0 bases, and 5 bases lay outside the gene matches. Germline CDR1 reads MGHRA; CDR2 reads YSYEKL. The CDR3 DNA reads as TGCGCCAGCAGCCAAGATCATTGGACAGGCCAAGAGACCCAGTACTTC. Residues: CASSQDHWTGQETQYF.

The chain joins TRBV19 to TRBJ2-3; D is ambiguous. Germline-derived CDR1 and CDR2 are LNHDA and SQIVND (reference sequence). V dropped 8 bases and J dropped 2 bases, with 5 bases sitting between them. The length of the CDR3 is 11 residues. This chain's CDR3 is CASRDTDTQYF. The CDR3 region has the DNA TGTGCCAGTCGTGACACAGATACGCAGTATTTT.

The chain couples TRBV20-1 to TRBJ2-6; D is undetermined. The CDR3 extends over 17 amino acids. Germline V gene sequence: CDR1 DFQATT, CDR2 SNEGSKA (reference sequence). V lost 0 bases to trimming and J lost 0 bases, with 12 bases between them. The DNA of the CDR3 is TGCAGTGCTAGAGATGGGCAGGAGCTCTCTGGGGCCAACGTCCTGACTTTC. Its protein product is CSARDGQELSGANVLTF.

The gene calls are TRBV20-1 and TRBJ2-3; TRBD1 matches at 9 bases. CDR1 and CDR2 from the germline V gene are DFQATT and SNEGSKA (reference sequence). After removal of 2 bases from V and 5 bases from J, the junction contained 2 bases not matched to a gene. The CDR3 spans 13 residues. The CDR3 DNA is TGCAGTGCTAGAAGGGGACAGGGAGATACGCAGTATTTT. It specifies CSARRGQGDTQYF.

This clonotype has just a few counts. The chain has TRBV15 and TRBJ1-2; perhaps TRBD1 as D (6 bases). The V gene's germline CDR1 is LNHNV and CDR2 YYDKDF (reference sequence). This CDR3 region has 13 residues. V lost 0 bases and J 7 bases, leaving 9 bases between the germline ends. CDR3 nucleotide sequence: TGTGCCACCAGCAGAGATCCGGGGGCTGGCTACACCTTC. Translated, it gives CATSRDPGAGYTF. The full variable domain, in which reference TRBV15 and TRBJ1-2 provide the parts outside the CDR3, is DAMVIQNPRYQVTQFGKPVTLSCSQTLNHNVMYWYQQKSSQAPKLLFHYYDKDFNNEADTPDNFQSRRPNTSFCFLDIRSPGLGDTAMYLCATSRDPGAGYTFGSGTRLTVV.

Concerning this clonotype itself: Here the CDR3 omits its conserved ending phenylalanine or tryptophan, so a read error is the likely source. V gene TRBV15 combines with J gene TRBJ2-7, with 9 bases fitting TRBD2. With 3 bases clipped from V and 0 bases from J, the junction kept 0 bases outside the gene matches. Germline V gives CDR1 LNHNV, CDR2 YYDKDF (reference sequence). The CDR3 covers 14 residues. CDR3 loop: CATSSSGGSYEQYL. CDR3 DNA sequence: TGTGCCACCAGCAGTAGCGGGGGCTCCTACGAGCAGTACCTC.

This clonotype has at least ten counts. The J gene is TRBJ1-3, the V gene TRBV4-2; D remains ambiguous. Trimming took off 4 bases at V and 0 bases at J, with 13 bases between the two ends. The CDR3 is 16 amino acids. The germline CDR1 and CDR2 sequences are LGHNA and YNFKEQ. CDR3 nucleotides: TGTGCCAGCAGCCCTGGCGGTGCTAGCTCTGGAAACACCATATATTTT. Protein: CASSPGGASSGNTIYF.

The genes are TRBV15 and TRBJ2-1; 7 bases line up with TRBD1. Germline values: CDR1 LNHNV, CDR2 YYDKDF (reference sequence). V lost 4 bases to trimming and J lost 6 bases; unmatched junction nucleotides: 9. The CDR3 extends over 15 amino acids. DNA for the CDR3: TGTGCCACCAGCAAGGTTACAGGGGTCGCCAATGAGCAGTTCTTC. Amino acid sequence: CATSKVTGVANEQFF.

The gene calls are TRBV25-1 and TRBJ2-1; 7 positions agree with TRBD1. The CDR3 extends over 13 amino acids. The germline CDR1 and CDR2 sequences are MGHDK and SYGVNS. V dropped 5 bases and J dropped 6; count of bases not matched to a gene: 4. The CDR3 here is CASSPTGANEQFF. The CDR3 bases are TGTGCCAGCAGTCCCACAGGGGCCAATGAGCAGTTCTTC.

About this clonotype itself: A clone one base away is much larger, so this may be a read error. The chain has TRBV30 and TRBJ2-7; D is possibly TRBD2 (5 bases). The germline CDR1 and CDR2 sequences are GTSNPN and SVGIG (reference sequence). The CDR3 has 14 amino acids. As DNA, the CDR3 is TGTGCCTGGAGTGGGACTCCCAGAGGGCACGAGCAGTGCTTC. Translated: CAWSGTPRGHEQCF.

This clonotype was observed many times. This chain uses TRBV12-3 or TRBV12-4 with TRBJ1-4, with a possible D match to TRBD1 (5 bases). The CDR3 length is 16 residues. Trimming took 1 base from V and 8 from J, leaving 17 bases between them. The CDR3 here is CASSLERHSRGEKLFF. CDR3 nucleotides: TGTGCCAGCAGTTTAGAGAGACATAGTCGGGGCGAAAAACTGTTTTTT.

This clonotype was counted only a few times. The chain uses TRBV9 and TRBJ2-1; 7 bases align to TRBD1. The CDR3 has 13 residues. The germline gives CDR1 SGDLS, CDR2 YYNGEE. With 4 bases clipped from V and 7 bases from J, the junction kept 5 bases outside the gene matches. Here the CDR3 reads CASSRGQPNEQFF. Written as DNA, the CDR3 is TGTGCCAGCAGCCGGGGACAGCCTAATGAGCAGTTCTTC.

The chain has TRBV20-1 and TRBJ2-7; no clear D gene. V lost 1 base and J 3 bases, leaving 7 bases between the germline ends. Per the germline V gene, CDR1 is DFQATT and CDR2 is SNEGSKA (reference sequence). The CDR3 totals 12 residues. CDR3 bases: TGCAGTGCTAGAGGACCCAACTACGAGCAGTACTTC. Amino acids: CSARGPNYEQYF.